The entry below describes one T cell receptor beta chain. These data are taken from a study of T cell responses to AZD1222 COVID-19 vaccine. The CDR3 extends over 13 amino acids. The ends were cut back, 6 bases at V and 5 bases at J, with 13 bases in the middle. Generated by immunoSEQ multiplex PCR, the TCRdb table keeps only in-frame clones and is missing some. The data show about 120,000 clones, 85% to 90% seen once. This rearrangement joins TRBV12-3 or TRBV12-4 to TRBJ2-5; possible D gene TRBD1, 5 bases. Here the sequenced sample was peripheral blood, taken on day 0 of AZD1222 vaccination. The sequence was collected from an adult in good health. The CDR3 sequence is CASRKQVAETQYF. The CDR3 coding sequence is TGTGCCAGCAGAAAACAGGTAGCCGAGACCCAGTACTTC.